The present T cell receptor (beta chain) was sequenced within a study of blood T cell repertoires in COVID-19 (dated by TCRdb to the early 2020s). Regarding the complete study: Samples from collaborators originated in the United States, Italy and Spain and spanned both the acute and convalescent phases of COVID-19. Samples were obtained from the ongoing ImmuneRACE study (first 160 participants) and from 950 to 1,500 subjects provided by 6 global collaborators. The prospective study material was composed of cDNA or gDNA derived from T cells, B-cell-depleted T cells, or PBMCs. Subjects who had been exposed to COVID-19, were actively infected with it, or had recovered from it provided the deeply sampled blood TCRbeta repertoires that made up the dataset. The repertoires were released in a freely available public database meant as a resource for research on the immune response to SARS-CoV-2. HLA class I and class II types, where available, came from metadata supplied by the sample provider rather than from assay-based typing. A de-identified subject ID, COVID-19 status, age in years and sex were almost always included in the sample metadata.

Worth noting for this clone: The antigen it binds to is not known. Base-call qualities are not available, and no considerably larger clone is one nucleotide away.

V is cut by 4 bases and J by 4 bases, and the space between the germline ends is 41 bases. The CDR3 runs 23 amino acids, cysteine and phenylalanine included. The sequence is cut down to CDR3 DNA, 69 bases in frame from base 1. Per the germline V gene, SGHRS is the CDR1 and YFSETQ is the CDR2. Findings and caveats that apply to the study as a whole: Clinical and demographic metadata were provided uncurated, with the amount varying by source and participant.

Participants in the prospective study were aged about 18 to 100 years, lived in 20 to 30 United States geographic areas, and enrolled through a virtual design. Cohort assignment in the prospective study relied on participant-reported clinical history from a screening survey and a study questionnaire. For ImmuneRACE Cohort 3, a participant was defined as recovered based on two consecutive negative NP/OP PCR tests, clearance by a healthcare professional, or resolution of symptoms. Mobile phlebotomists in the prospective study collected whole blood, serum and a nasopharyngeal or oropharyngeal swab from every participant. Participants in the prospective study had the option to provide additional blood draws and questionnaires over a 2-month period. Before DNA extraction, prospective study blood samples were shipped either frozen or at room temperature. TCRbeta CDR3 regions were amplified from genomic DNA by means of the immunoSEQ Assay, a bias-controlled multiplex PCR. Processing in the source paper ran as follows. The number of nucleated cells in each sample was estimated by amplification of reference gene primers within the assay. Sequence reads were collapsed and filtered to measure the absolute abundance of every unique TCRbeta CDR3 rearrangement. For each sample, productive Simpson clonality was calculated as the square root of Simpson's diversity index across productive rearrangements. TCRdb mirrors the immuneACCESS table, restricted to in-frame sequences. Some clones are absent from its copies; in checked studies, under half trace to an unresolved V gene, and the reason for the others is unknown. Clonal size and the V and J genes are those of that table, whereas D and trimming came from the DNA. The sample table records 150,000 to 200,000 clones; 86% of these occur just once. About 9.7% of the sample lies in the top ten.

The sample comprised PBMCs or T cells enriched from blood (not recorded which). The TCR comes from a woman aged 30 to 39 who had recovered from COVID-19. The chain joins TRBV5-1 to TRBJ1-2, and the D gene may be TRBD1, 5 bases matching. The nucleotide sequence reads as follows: TGCGCCAGCAGCAGTCTGGGGTGGGTCATCAACAGGATCAACACTTTGACTTTCTATGGCTACACCTTC. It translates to CASSSLGWVINRINTLTFYGYTF. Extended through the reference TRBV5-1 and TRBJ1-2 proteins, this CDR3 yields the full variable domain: KAGVTQTPRYLIKTRGQQVTLSCSPISGHRSVSWYQQTPGQGLQFLFEYFSETQRNKGNFPGRFSGRQFSNSRSEMNVSTLELGDSALYLCASSSLGWVINRINTLTFYGYTFGSGTRLTVV.